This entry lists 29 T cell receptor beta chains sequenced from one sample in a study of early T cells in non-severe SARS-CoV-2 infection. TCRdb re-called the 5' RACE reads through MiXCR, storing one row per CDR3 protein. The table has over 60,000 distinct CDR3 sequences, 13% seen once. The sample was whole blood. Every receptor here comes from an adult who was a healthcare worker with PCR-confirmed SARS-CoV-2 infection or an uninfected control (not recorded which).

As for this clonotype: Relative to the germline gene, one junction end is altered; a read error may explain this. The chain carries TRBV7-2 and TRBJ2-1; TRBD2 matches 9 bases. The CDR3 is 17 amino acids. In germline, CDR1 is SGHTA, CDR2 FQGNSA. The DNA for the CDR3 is TGTGCCAGCAGATTAGAGGCGGGGGGGCTATCCTACAATGAGCAGTTCTTC. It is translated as CASRLEAGGLSYNEQFF.

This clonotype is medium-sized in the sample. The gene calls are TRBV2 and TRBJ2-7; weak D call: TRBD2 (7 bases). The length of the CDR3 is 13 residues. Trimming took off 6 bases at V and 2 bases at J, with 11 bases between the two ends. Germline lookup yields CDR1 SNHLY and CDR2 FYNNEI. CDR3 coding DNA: TGTGCCAGCAGCCGGGGGGCCGCCTACGAGCAGTACTTC. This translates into CASSRGAAYEQYF.

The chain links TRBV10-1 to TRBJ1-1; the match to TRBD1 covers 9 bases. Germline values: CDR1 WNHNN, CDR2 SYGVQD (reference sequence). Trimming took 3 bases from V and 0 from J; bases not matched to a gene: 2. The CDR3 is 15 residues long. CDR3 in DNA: TGCGCCAGCAGTGAAGGACAGGGGATGAACACTGAAGCTTTCTTT. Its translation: CASSEGQGMNTEAFF.

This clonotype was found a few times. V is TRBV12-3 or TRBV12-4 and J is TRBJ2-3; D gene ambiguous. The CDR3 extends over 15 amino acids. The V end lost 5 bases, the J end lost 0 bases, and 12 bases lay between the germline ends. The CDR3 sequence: CASSPPQHSTDTQYF. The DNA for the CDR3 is TGTGCCAGCAGTCCCCCCCAGCATAGCACAGATACGCAGTATTTT.

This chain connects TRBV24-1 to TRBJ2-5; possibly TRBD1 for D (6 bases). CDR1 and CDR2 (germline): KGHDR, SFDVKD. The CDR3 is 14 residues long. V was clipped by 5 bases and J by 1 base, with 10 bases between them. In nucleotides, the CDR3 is TGTGCCACCAGTGCTCCGGACAGCCAAGAGACCCAGTACTTC. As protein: CATSAPDSQETQYF.

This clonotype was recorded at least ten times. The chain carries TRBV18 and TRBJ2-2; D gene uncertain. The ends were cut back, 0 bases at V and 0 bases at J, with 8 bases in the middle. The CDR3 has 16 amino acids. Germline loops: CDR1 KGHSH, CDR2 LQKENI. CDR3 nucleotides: TGTGCCAGCTCACCACCGGCAGGCCCGAACACCGGGGAGCTGTTTTTT. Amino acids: CASSPPAGPNTGELFF.

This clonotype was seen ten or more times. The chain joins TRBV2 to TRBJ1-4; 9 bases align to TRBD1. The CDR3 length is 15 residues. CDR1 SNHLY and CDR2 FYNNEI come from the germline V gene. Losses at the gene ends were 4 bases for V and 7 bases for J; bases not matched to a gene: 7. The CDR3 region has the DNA TGTGCCAGCAGTGTTAGGAAGACAGGGGGTGAAAAACTGTTTTTT. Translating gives CASSVRKTGGEKLFF.

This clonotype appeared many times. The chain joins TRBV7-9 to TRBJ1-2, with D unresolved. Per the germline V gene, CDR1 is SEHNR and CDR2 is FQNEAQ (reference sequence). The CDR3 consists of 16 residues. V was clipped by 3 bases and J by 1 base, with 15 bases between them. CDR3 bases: TGTGCCAGCAGCTTCGCTCTCACAGAACTTAACTATGGCTACACCTTC. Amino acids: CASSFALTELNYGYTF.

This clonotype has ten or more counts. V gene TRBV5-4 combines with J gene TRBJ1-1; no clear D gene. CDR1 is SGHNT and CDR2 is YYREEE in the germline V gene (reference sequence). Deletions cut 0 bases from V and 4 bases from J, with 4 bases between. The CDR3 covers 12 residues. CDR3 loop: CASSLESTEAFF. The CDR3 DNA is TGTGCCAGCAGCTTGGAGAGCACTGAAGCTTTCTTT.

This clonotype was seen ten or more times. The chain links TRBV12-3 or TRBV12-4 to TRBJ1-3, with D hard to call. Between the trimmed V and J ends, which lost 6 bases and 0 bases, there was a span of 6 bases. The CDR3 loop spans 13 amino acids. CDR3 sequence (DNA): TGTGCCAGCAGCCGGATCTCTGGAAACACCATATATTTT. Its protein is CASSRISGNTIYF.

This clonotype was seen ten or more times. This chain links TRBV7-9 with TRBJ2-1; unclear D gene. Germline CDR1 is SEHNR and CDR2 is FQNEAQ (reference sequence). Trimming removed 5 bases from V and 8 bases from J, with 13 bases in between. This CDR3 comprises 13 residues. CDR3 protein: CASSLGQLYEQFF. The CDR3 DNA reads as TGTGCCAGCAGCCTGGGTCAGCTCTATGAGCAGTTCTTC.

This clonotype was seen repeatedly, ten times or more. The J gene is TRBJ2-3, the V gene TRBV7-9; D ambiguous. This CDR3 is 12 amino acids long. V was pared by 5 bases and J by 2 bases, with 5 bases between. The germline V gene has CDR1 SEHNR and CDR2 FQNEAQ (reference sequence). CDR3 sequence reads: CASSRSTDTQYF. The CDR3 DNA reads TGTGCCAGCAGCCGTTCCACAGATACGCAGTATTTT.

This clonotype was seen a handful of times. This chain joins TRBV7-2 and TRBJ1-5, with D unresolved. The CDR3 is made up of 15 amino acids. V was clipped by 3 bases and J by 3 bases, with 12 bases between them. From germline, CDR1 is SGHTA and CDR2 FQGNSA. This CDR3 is CASSFGIGYNQPQHF. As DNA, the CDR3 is TGTGCCAGCAGCTTTGGGATAGGATACAATCAGCCCCAGCATTTT.

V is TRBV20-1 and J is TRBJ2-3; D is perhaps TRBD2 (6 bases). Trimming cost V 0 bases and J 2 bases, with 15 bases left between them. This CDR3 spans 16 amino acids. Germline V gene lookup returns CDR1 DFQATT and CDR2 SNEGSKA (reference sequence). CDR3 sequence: CSARDTGLPNTDTQYF. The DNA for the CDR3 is TGCAGTGCTAGAGATACGGGACTTCCTAACACAGATACGCAGTATTTT.

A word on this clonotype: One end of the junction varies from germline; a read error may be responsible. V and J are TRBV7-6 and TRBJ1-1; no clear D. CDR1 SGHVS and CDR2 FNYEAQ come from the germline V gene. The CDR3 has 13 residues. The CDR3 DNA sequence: TGTGTCAGCAGCTTTACAGAGAACACTGAAGCTTTCTTT. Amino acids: CVSSFTENTEAFF.

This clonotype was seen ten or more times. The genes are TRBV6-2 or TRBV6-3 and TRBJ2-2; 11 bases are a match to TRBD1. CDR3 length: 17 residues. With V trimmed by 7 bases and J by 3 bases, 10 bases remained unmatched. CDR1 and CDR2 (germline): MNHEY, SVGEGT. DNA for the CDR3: TGTGCCAGCACCGGAGGCATGGGACAGGGGGACACCGGGGAGCTGTTTTTT. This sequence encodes CASTGGMGQGDTGELFF.

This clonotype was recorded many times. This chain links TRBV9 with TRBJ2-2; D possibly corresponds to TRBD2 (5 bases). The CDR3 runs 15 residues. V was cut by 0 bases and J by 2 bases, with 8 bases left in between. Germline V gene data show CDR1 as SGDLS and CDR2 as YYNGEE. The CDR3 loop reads CASSVAGSNTGELFF. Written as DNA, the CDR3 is TGTGCCAGCAGCGTAGCTGGGAGCAACACCGGGGAGCTGTTTTTT.

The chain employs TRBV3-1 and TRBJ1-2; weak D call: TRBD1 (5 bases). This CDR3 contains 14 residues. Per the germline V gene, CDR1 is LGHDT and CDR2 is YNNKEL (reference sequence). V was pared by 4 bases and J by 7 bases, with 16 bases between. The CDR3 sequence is CASSPQQGVSGYTF. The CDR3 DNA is TGTGCCAGCAGCCCCCAGCAGGGAGTCAGTGGCTACACCTTC.

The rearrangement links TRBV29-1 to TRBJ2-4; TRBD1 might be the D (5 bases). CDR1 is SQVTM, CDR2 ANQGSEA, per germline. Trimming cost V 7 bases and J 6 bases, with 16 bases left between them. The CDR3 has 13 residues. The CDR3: CSARATDGNIQYF. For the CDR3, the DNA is TGCAGCGCTCGGGCGACAGATGGAAACATTCAGTACTTC.

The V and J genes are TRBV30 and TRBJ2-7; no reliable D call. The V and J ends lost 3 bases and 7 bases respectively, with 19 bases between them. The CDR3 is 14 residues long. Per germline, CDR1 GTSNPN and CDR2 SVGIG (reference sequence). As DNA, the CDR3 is TGTGCCTGGAGCTCAATTTCGGTAGAGAGAGAGCAGTACTTC. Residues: CAWSSISVEREQYF.

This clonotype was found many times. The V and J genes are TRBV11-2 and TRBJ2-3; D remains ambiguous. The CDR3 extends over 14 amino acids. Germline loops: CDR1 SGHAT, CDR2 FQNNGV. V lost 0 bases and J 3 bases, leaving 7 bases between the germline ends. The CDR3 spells CASSLESPTDTQYF. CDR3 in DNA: TGTGCCAGCAGCTTAGAGTCACCAACAGATACGCAGTATTTT.

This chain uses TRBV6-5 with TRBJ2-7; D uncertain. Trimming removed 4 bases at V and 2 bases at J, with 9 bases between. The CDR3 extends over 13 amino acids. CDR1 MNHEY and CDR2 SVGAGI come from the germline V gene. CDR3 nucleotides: TGTGCCAGCAGTTCCCGGGCCCCCTACGAGCAGTACTTC. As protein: CASSSRAPYEQYF.

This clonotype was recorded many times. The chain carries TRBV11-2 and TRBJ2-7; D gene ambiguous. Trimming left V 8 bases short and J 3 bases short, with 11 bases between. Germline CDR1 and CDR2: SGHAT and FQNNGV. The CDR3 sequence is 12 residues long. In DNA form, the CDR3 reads TGTGCCAGCTCCCCCCGACGCTACGAGCAGTACTTC. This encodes CASSPRRYEQYF.

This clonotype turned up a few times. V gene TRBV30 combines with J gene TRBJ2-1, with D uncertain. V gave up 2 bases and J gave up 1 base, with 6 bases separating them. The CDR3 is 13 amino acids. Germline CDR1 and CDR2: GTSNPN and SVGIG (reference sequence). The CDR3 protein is CAWSSSSYNEQFF. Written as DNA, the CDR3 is TGTGCCTGGAGTAGTTCATCCTACAATGAGCAGTTCTTC.

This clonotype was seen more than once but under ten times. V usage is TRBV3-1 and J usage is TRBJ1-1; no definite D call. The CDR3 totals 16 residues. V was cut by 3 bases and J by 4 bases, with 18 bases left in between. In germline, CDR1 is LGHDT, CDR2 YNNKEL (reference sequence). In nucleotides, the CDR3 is TGTGCCAGCAGCCATGGCCCCAGACTGGTAGGCACTGAAGCTTTCTTT. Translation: CASSHGPRLVGTEAFF.

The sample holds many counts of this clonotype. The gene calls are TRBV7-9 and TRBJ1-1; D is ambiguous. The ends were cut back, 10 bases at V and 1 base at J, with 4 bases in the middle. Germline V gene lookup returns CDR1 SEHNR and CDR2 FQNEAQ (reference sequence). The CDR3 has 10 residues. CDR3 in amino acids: CATGNTEAFF. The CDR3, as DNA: TGTGCCACCGGGAACACTGAAGCTTTCTTT.

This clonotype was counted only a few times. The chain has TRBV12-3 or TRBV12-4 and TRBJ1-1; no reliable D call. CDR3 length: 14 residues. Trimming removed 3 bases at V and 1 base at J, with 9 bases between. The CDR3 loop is CASSFLAGNTEAFF. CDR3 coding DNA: TGTGCCAGCAGTTTTCTCGCCGGGAACACTGAAGCTTTCTTT.

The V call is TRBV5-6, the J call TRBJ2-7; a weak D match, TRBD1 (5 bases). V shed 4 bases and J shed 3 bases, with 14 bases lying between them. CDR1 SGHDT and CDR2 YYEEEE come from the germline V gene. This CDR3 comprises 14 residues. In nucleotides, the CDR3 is TGTGCCAGCAGCCTAGGGGCCGTTATCTACGAGCAGTACTTC. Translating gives CASSLGAVIYEQYF.

The CDR3 region has the DNA TGCAGTGCTAGGCCGGGACATATCAATCAGCCCCAGCATTTT. This encodes CSARPGHINQPQHF. The chain carries TRBV20-1 and TRBJ1-5; D is perhaps TRBD1 (6 bases). Germline values: CDR1 DFQATT, CDR2 SNEGSKA (reference sequence). V lost 3 bases, J lost 3 bases, and 12 bases lay in between. The CDR3 sequence is 14 residues long.